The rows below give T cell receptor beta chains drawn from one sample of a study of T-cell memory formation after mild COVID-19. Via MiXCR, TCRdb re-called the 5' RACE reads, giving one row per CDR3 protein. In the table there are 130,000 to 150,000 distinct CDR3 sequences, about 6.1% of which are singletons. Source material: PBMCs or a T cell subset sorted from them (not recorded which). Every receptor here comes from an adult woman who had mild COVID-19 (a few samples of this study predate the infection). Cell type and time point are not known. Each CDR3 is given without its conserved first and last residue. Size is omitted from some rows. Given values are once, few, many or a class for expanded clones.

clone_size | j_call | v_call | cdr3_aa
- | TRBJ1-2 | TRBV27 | ASSSRPYHRGLGYT
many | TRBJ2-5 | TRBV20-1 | SASGTSGRAREETQY
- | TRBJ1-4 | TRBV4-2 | ASSQAGFEKLF
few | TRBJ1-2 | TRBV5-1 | ASSLASTGSGYGYT
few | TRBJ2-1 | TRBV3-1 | ASSQVGIRGEQF
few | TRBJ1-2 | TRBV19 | ASSSTDRGHGYT
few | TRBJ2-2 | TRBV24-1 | ATSDVPGQGSKNTGELF
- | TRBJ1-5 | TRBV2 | ASTISSGYSNQPQH
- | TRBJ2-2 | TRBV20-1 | SANSEAYTGELF
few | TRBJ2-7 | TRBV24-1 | ATSEGTGGTYEQY
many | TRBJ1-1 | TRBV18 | ASRQGVDTEAF